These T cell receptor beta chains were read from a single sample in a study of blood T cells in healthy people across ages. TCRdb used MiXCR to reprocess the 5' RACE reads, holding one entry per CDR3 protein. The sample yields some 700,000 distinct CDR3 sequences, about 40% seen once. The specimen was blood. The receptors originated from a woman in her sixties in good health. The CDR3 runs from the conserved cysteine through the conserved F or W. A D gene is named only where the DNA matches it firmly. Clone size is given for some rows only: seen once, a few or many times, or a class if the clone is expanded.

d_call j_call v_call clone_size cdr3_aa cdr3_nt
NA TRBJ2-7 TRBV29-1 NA CSVVWDGYEQYF TGCAGCGTTGTATGGGACGGATACGAGCAGTACTTC
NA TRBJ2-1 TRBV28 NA CASQGIGEPKGNEQFF TGTGCCAGCCAGGGAATCGGGGAACCTAAAGGCAATGAGCAGTTCTTC
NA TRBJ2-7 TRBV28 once CASSFRMGNYEQYF TGTGCCAGCAGTTTTAGGATGGGGAACTACGAGCAGTACTTC
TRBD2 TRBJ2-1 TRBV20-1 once CSALRGGPINEQFF TGCAGTGCTCTTCGCGGGGGGCCGATCAATGAGCAGTTCTTC
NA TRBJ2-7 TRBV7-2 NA CASSIPGRLRAQYF TGTGCCAGCAGCATCCCGGGACGACTAAGGGCCCAGTACTTC
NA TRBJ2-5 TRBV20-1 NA CSLGQETQYF TGCAGCTTGGGCCAAGAGACCCAGTACTTC
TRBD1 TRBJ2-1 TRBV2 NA CASTFDRGGDEQFF TGTGCCAGCACGTTTGACAGGGGTGGAGATGAGCAGTTCTTC
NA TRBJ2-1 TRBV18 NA CASSGGKDEQFF TGTGCCAGCTCAGGGGGCAAAGATGAGCAGTTCTTC
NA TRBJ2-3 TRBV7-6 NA CASSLKVVGTDTQYF TGTGCCAGCAGCTTAAAAGTAGTGGGCACAGATACGCAGTATTTT
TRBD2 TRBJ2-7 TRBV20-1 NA CSASLLAGTYEQYF TGCAGTGCTAGCTTACTAGCGGGGACCTACGAGCAGTACTTC
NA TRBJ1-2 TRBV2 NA CASKGERGYGYTF TGTGCCAGCAAGGGGGAACGGGGCTATGGCTACACCTTC
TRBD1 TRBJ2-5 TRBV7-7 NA CASSLGAGGPETQYF TGTGCCAGCAGCTTAGGGGCAGGGGGCCCCGAGACCCAGTACTTC
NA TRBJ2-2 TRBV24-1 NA CATSDRREAGELFF TGTGCCACCAGTGATCGCAGGGAGGCCGGGGAGCTGTTTTTT
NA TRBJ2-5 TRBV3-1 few CASSQGASTVETQYF TGTGCCAGCAGCCAAGGGGCTAGCACAGTGGAGACCCAGTACTTC
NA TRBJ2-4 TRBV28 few CASTLQGLAKNIQYF TGTGCCAGCACCCTCCAAGGGCTAGCCAAAAACATTCAGTACTTC
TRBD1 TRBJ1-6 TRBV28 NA CASSPVRGNSPLHF TGTGCCAGCAGTCCTGTCAGGGGGAATTCACCCCTCCACTTT
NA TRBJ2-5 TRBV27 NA CASSSARVTQETQYF TGTGCCAGCAGCTCTGCAAGGGTGACCCAAGAGACCCAGTACTTC
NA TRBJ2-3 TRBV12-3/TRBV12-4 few CASRISGYTDTQYF TGTGCCAGCAGGATCTCGGGGTACACAGATACGCAGTATTTT
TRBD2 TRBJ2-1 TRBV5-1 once CASSLVVAGGKGDEQFF TGCGCCAGCAGCTTGGTCGTAGCGGGAGGTAAAGGAGATGAGCAGTTCTTC
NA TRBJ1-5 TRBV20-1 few CSARVDQPQHF TGCAGTGCTAGAGTTGATCAGCCCCAGCATTTT
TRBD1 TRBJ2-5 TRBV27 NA CASRKQGLKETQYF TGTGCCAGCAGAAAACAGGGGTTAAAAGAGACCCAGTACTTC
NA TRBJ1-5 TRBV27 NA CASSPDSSGQPQHF TGTGCCAGCAGTCCCGACAGTAGCGGTCAGCCCCAGCATTTT
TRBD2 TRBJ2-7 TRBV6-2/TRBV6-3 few CASTSGQALREAGRSYEQYF TGTGCCAGCACCTCAGGGCAAGCGCTTCGGGAGGCAGGGCGATCCTACGAGCAGTACTTC
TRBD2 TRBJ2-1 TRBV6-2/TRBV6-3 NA CASSYPGTSGRASNEQFF TGTGCCAGCAGTTACCCTGGGACTAGCGGGAGGGCCTCCAATGAGCAGTTCTTC
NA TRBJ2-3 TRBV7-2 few CASSLGLGYNRLSDTQYF TGTGCCAGCAGCTTAGGGTTGGGCTACAACAGACTTTCAGATACGCAGTATTTT
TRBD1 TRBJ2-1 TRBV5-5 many CASSFDRVNNEQFF TGTGCCAGCAGCTTTGACAGGGTAAACAATGAGCAGTTCTTC
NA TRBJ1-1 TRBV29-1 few CSIPPDTEAFF TGCAGCATTCCCCCCGACACTGAAGCTTTCTTT
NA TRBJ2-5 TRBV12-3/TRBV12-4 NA CASRRLQETQYF TGTGCCAGCAGACGGTTGCAAGAGACCCAGTACTTC
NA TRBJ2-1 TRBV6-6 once CASSLPRRPYNEQFF TGTGCCAGCAGCCTCCCCAGGCGGCCCTACAATGAGCAGTTCTTC
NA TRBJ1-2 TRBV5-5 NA CASSLDWPDYGYTF TGTGCCAGCAGCTTGGACTGGCCCGACTATGGCTACACCTTC
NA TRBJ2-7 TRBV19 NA CASSISDDSYEQYF TGTGCCAGTAGTATAAGCGACGACTCCTACGAGCAGTACTTC
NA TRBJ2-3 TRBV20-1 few CSAKLLLGTDTQYF TGCAGTGCTAAGCTCCTTTTGGGCACAGATACGCAGTATTTT
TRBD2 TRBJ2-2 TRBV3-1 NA CASSQGVASGGGELFF TGTGCCAGCAGCCAAGGAGTTGCTAGCGGGGGCGGGGAGCTGTTTTTT
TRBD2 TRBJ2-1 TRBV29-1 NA CSVRAGGHNEQFF TGCAGCGTTCGAGCGGGGGGGCACAATGAGCAGTTCTTC
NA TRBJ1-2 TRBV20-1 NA CSARGTQGYTF TGCAGTGCTAGAGGGACTCAGGGCTACACCTTC
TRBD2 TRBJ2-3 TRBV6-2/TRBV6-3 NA CASSSGLAGAVTDTQYF TGTGCCAGCAGTTCGGGACTAGCGGGAGCCGTCACAGATACGCAGTATTTT
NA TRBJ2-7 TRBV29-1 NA CSLHQQGSYEQYF TGCAGCTTACACCAACAGGGTTCATACGAGCAGTACTTC
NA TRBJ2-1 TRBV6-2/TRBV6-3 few CASRVQTNEQFF TGTGCCAGCAGGGTCCAGACCAATGAGCAGTTCTTC
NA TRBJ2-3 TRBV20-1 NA CSAPSSASTDTQYF TGCAGTGCCCCGTCTAGCGCCAGCACAGATACGCAGTATTTT
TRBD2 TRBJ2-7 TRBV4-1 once CASSPAASGGSYEQYF TGCGCCAGCAGCCCAGCGGCTAGCGGGGGCTCCTACGAGCAGTACTTC
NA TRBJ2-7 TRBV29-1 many CSVSYGAYEQYF TGCAGCGTGTCGTATGGGGCCTACGAGCAGTACTTC
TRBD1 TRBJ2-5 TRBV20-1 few CSARRTGTVQETQYF TGCAGTGCTAGAAGAACCGGGACAGTCCAAGAGACCCAGTACTTC
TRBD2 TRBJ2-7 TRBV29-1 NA CSVVPSGYEQYF TGCAGCGTTGTGCCTAGCGGTTACGAGCAGTACTTC
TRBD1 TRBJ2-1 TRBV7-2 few CASSLRQGASFNEQFF TGTGCCAGCAGCTTGAGACAGGGGGCATCTTTCAATGAGCAGTTCTTC
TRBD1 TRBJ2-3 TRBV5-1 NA CASSVGQGSPDTQYF TGCGCCAGCAGCGTGGGACAGGGTTCGCCAGATACGCAGTATTTT
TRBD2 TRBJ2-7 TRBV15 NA CATSREASGVEQYF TGTGCCACCAGCAGAGAGGCTAGCGGGGTCGAGCAGTACTTC
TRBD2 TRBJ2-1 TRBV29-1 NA CSVVVEWSGRNNEQFF TGCAGCGTTGTTGTCGAGTGGAGCGGGAGAAACAATGAGCAGTTCTTC
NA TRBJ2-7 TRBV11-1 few CASSLTQYEQYF TGTGCCAGCAGCTTAACCCAGTACGAGCAGTACTTC
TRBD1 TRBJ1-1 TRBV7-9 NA CASSPLQGLTEAFF TGTGCCAGCAGCCCCCTACAGGGGCTCACTGAAGCTTTCTTT
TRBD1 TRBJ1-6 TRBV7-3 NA CASSPKGTGPSPLHF TGTGCCAGCAGCCCGAAAGGGACAGGGCCTTCACCCCTCCACTTT
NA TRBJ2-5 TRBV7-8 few CASSWRIQKETQYF TGTGCCAGCAGCTGGCGTATACAGAAAGAGACCCAGTACTTC
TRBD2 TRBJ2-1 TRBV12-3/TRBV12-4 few CASNRLAGALNEQFF TGTGCCAGCAACAGACTAGCGGGAGCTCTCAATGAGCAGTTCTTC
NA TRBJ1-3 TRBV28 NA CASNHETRARENTIYF TGTGCCAGCAATCACGAGACCCGGGCCCGGGAAAACACCATATATTTT
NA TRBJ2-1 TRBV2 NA CASSERRQGRNEQFF TGTGCCAGCAGTGAAAGGCGGCAGGGGAGGAATGAGCAGTTCTTC
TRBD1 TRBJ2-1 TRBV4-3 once CASSQDPLRTGRSSYNEQFF TGCGCCAGCAGCCAAGATCCCCTCCGGACAGGACGGAGCTCCTACAATGAGCAGTTCTTC
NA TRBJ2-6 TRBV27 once CTSMGSGTGANVLTF TGTACCAGCATGGGTTCAGGGACTGGGGCCAACGTCCTGACTTTC